These T cell receptor beta chains were read from a single sample in a study of identical twins' blood T cells. In TCRdb, the 5' RACE reads were re-called with MiXCR into one record per CDR3 protein. This repertoire shows 350,000 to 400,000 distinct CDR3 sequences, roughly 30% found once; its top ten account for 6.1%. The sample comprised PBMCs. These receptors were obtained from a woman aged 18 to 55 in good health. The conserved cysteine and the conserved F or W are not part of the CDR3 here. Expanded clones get a size class; other rows say once, few or many, or leave the size out.

abundance: .
v_gene: TRBV29-1
j_gene: TRBJ1-5
CDR3aa: SAGGQNQPQH

abundance: once
v_gene: TRBV19
j_gene: TRBJ1-2
CDR3aa: AGQGQAVGDYT

abundance: many
v_gene: TRBV25-1
j_gene: TRBJ1-3
CDR3aa: ASSERRAGNTIY

abundance: .
v_gene: TRBV29-1
j_gene: TRBJ1-1
CDR3aa: SVDLGQKMNTEAF

abundance: .
v_gene: TRBV6-2/TRBV6-3
j_gene: TRBJ2-3
CDR3aa: ASRLGLVSDTQY

abundance: many
v_gene: TRBV19
j_gene: TRBJ1-5
CDR3aa: ASRKGTASNQPQH

abundance: few
v_gene: TRBV5-1
j_gene: TRBJ2-7
CDR3aa: ASSLVLRGDSYEQY

abundance: .
v_gene: TRBV27
j_gene: TRBJ1-1
CDR3aa: ASSLTTGDNMNTEAF

abundance: .
v_gene: TRBV30
j_gene: TRBJ2-1
CDR3aa: AWNQRDLLYNEQF

abundance: .
v_gene: TRBV9
j_gene: TRBJ1-2
CDR3aa: ASSVTGQGNYGYT

abundance: .
v_gene: TRBV7-9
j_gene: TRBJ1-1
CDR3aa: ASSSRGPENTEAF

abundance: few
v_gene: TRBV29-1
j_gene: TRBJ2-1
CDR3aa: SVEDGTPNEQF

abundance: many
v_gene: TRBV9
j_gene: TRBJ1-2
CDR3aa: ASSGQQYGYT

abundance: few
v_gene: TRBV11-2
j_gene: TRBJ1-2
CDR3aa: ASSFTGGNYGYT

abundance: .
v_gene: TRBV12-3/TRBV12-4
j_gene: TRBJ1-2
CDR3aa: ASSFSEYGYT

abundance: .
v_gene: TRBV7-2
j_gene: TRBJ2-1
CDR3aa: ASSSVAGGSYNEQF

abundance: .
v_gene: TRBV25-1
j_gene: TRBJ1-3
CDR3aa: ASRDSLSGNTIY

abundance: many
v_gene: TRBV6-5
j_gene: TRBJ1-2
CDR3aa: ASSYGTGRNGYT

abundance: .
v_gene: TRBV19
j_gene: TRBJ2-1
CDR3aa: ASTRLAGTYNEQF

abundance: few
v_gene: TRBV19
j_gene: TRBJ1-1
CDR3aa: ASRLLVNTEAF

abundance: .
v_gene: TRBV9
j_gene: TRBJ2-3
CDR3aa: ASSPWKGGADTQY

abundance: .
v_gene: TRBV11-2
j_gene: TRBJ1-1
CDR3aa: ASSRDRGAAEAF

abundance: few
v_gene: TRBV6-5
j_gene: TRBJ1-6
CDR3aa: ASSPGPQGGSPLH

abundance: .
v_gene: TRBV20-1
j_gene: TRBJ2-5
CDR3aa: SAVPGGTQETQY

abundance: many
v_gene: TRBV7-2
j_gene: TRBJ2-3
CDR3aa: ASSPGLAVTDTQY

abundance: many
v_gene: TRBV18
j_gene: TRBJ1-3
CDR3aa: ASTISRENTIY

abundance: few
v_gene: TRBV11-2
j_gene: TRBJ2-3
CDR3aa: ASSLDVSGAGTDTQY

abundance: .
v_gene: TRBV12-1
j_gene: TRBJ2-3
CDR3aa: ASSFRTPGGLSTDTQY

abundance: few
v_gene: TRBV6-1
j_gene: TRBJ2-1
CDR3aa: ASSELAGLRNEQF

abundance: .
v_gene: TRBV20-1
j_gene: TRBJ1-5
CDR3aa: SARHSNRPQH

abundance: .
v_gene: TRBV6-5
j_gene: TRBJ2-7
CDR3aa: ASSYSEALGAYEQY

abundance: .
v_gene: TRBV12-3/TRBV12-4
j_gene: TRBJ1-1
CDR3aa: ASSLGVGAF

abundance: many
v_gene: TRBV7-2
j_gene: TRBJ2-7
CDR3aa: ASSFGTGDEQY

abundance: few
v_gene: TRBV12-3/TRBV12-4
j_gene: TRBJ2-1
CDR3aa: ASSRGVFTNEQF

abundance: .
v_gene: TRBV29-1
j_gene: TRBJ1-3
CDR3aa: SACFQAGNTIY

abundance: .
v_gene: TRBV3-1
j_gene: TRBJ1-2
CDR3aa: ASSQGRYANYGYT

abundance: once
v_gene: TRBV20-1
j_gene: TRBJ2-1
CDR3aa: SVRSSGTRSYNEQF

abundance: .
v_gene: TRBV5-1
j_gene: TRBJ1-1
CDR3aa: ASRSDSYAEAF

abundance: few
v_gene: TRBV12-3/TRBV12-4
j_gene: TRBJ2-3
CDR3aa: ASSSGLPVTDTQY

abundance: .
v_gene: TRBV19
j_gene: TRBJ1-1
CDR3aa: ASSIGTRSTSEAF

abundance: many
v_gene: TRBV5-1
j_gene: TRBJ1-1
CDR3aa: ASSFGQEAF

abundance: few
v_gene: TRBV2
j_gene: TRBJ2-3
CDR3aa: ASSLQGVHQY

abundance: .
v_gene: TRBV10-3
j_gene: TRBJ2-7
CDR3aa: AISESGGRGPYEQY

abundance: .
v_gene: TRBV9
j_gene: TRBJ1-3
CDR3aa: ASSVGGTSGNTIY

abundance: many
v_gene: TRBV20-1
j_gene: TRBJ2-1
CDR3aa: SARGSRNEQF

abundance: few
v_gene: TRBV11-2
j_gene: TRBJ1-6
CDR3aa: ASSSTSGTVNSPLH

abundance: .
v_gene: TRBV25-1
j_gene: TRBJ1-5
CDR3aa: ASSGPGTGLRNQPQH

abundance: few
v_gene: TRBV12-3/TRBV12-4
j_gene: TRBJ1-1
CDR3aa: ASSSTLRGWGEAF